These 32 T cell receptor beta chains originate from one sample sequenced in a study of T cells in Graves' hyperthyroidism and ophthalmopathy. The source material, RNA transcripts, was used to amplify TCR beta CDR3 regions. With the HTBI primer set, the TCR CDR3 went through a first round of RT-PCR. TCRdb reprocessed the multiplex PCR reads via MiXCR and lists one record per CDR3 protein. This sample carries about 400,000 distinct CDR3 sequences, about 15% of them seen once, and the ten largest clones take 30% to 35%. Material: blood. These receptors were collected from a woman aged 30 to 39 with Graves' hyperthyroidism.

The chain is built from TRBV12-3 or TRBV12-4 and TRBJ1-1, with D unresolved. V shed 2 bases and J shed 3 bases, with 10 bases lying between them. The length of the CDR3 is 14 residues. This CDR3 is CASSLRGLDTEAFF. The DNA for the CDR3 is TGTGCCAGCAGTTTAAGAGGGTTAGACACTGAAGCTTTCTTT.

There are a few counts of this clonotype. The chain couples TRBV13 to TRBJ1-6, with D perhaps TRBD1 (6 bases). The germline V gene has CDR1 PRHDT and CDR2 FYEKMQ (reference sequence). CDR3 length equals 16 residues. V lost 5 bases, J lost 9 bases, and 20 bases lay in between. Here the CDR3 DNA reads TGTGCCAGCAGCCCAGACGGGGGGGCATACGGTTCACCCCTCCACTTT. It is translated as CASSPDGGAYGSPLHF. Looking up the rest from reference TRBV13 and TRBJ1-6 gives the full variable domain: AAGVIQSPRHLIKEKRETATLKCYPIPRHDTVYWYQQGPGQDPQFLISFYEKMQSDKGSIPDRFSAQQFSDYHSELNMSSLELGDSALYFCASSPDGGAYGSPLHFGNGTRLTVT.

Many counts were recorded for this clonotype. The V call is TRBV7-8, the J call TRBJ2-7; D gene ambiguous. V was clipped by 5 bases and J by 2 bases, with 4 bases between them. The length of the CDR3 is 11 residues. The germline gives CDR1 SGHVS, CDR2 FQNEAQ. The CDR3 sequence: CASSVTYEQYF. In DNA, the CDR3 is TGTGCCAGCAGCGTAACCTACGAGCAGTACTTC.

About this clonotype itself: A much larger clonotype is one base distant, so this may be a read error. The rearrangement uses TRBV7-2 and TRBJ2-7, with 7 bases identical to TRBD2. The V segment lost 1 base and the J segment 7 bases; nucleotides outside the gene matches: 7. CDR1 is SGHTA and CDR2 is FQGNSA in the germline V gene. This CDR3 has 14 amino acids. The CDR3 DNA follows: TGTGCCAGCAGCTTAGTGCGGGAGCATAAGGAGCAGTACTTC. Its protein is CASSLVREHKEQYF.

This clonotype has a handful of counts. A read error may explain this, as a much larger clone is one base away. The chain carries TRBV5-1 and TRBJ1-2; D gene ambiguous. The CDR3 totals 14 residues. The germline V gene has CDR1 SGHRS and CDR2 YFSETQ. This CDR3 is CASSLEGLRYGHTF. CDR3 sequence (DNA): TGCGCCAGCAGCTTGGAAGGTCTGAGGTATGGCCACACCTTC.

This clonotype occurred many times. The chain recombines TRBV7-6 with TRBJ2-7; 11 bases fit TRBD2. The CDR3 has 15 residues. Trimming cost V 5 bases and J 3 bases; bases outside gene matches: 6. In germline, CDR1 is SGHVS, CDR2 FNYEAQ. This CDR3 is CASSPGTSGDYEQYF. The CDR3 DNA sequence: TGTGCCAGCAGCCCAGGGACTAGCGGTGACTACGAGCAGTACTTC.

This clonotype was detected many times. The V and J genes are TRBV5-1 and TRBJ2-7; TRBD1 might be the D (6 bases). V dropped 2 bases and J dropped 6 bases, with 9 bases sitting between them. Germline V gene sequence: CDR1 SGHRS, CDR2 YFSETQ. The CDR3 has 12 amino acids. CDR3 amino acids: CASSFLGAEQYF. CDR3 DNA: TGCGCCAGCAGCTTTTTGGGGGCCGAGCAGTACTTC.

This clonotype showed up just a few times. The chain joins TRBV11-1 to TRBJ1-4, with TRBD1 matching over 7 bases. J gave up 2 bases and V 5 bases, and 2 bases lay outside the gene matches. Looked up from germline, CDR1 is SGHAT and CDR2 is FQDESV (reference sequence). CDR3 length equals 14 residues. The CDR3 region has the DNA TGTGCCAGCAGCCCGGGACAGACTAATGAAAAACTGTTTTTT. Translation: CASSPGQTNEKLFF. Complete variable domain (other parts from reference TRBV11-1 and TRBJ1-4): EAEVAQSPRYKITEKSQAVAFWCDPISGHATLYWYRQILGQGPELLVQFQDESVVDDSQLPKDRFSAERLKGVDSTLKIQPAELGDSAMYLCASSPGQTNEKLFFGSGTQLSVL.

As DNA, the CDR3 is TGCAGTGCGCGGAGTGAAAAACTGTTTTTT. Protein product: CSARSEKLFF. The V and J genes are TRBV20-1 and TRBJ1-4; D is unresolved. CDR3 size: 10 residues. V was cut by 6 bases and J by 7 bases, with 6 bases left in between. From germline, CDR1 is DFQATT and CDR2 SNEGSKA (reference sequence).

This clonotype was seen repeatedly, ten times or more. The V gene is TRBV12-3 or TRBV12-4, the J gene TRBJ2-7, with D tentatively TRBD1 or TRBD2 (5 bases each). There are 14 residues in the CDR3. Between the trimmed V and J ends, which lost 3 bases and 2 bases, there was a span of 11 bases. CDR3 amino acids: CASSLRDRPYEQYF. The CDR3 nucleotides read TGTGCCAGCAGTTTGAGGGACCGACCCTACGAGCAGTACTTC.

V usage is TRBV28 and J usage is TRBJ2-1; 13 bases match TRBD2. With V trimmed by 3 bases and J by 7 bases, 6 bases remained unmatched. Germline V CDR1 and CDR2: MDHEN, SYDVKM. This CDR3 region has 16 residues. In DNA, the CDR3 is TGTGCCAGCAGTTTCCAGGGACTAGCGGGAAGAAATGAGCAGTTCTTC. It is translated as CASSFQGLAGRNEQFF.

This clonotype appeared many times. The chain carries TRBV11-2 and TRBJ2-1, with 9 bases fitting TRBD2. V dropped 1 base and J dropped 11; count of bases not matched to a gene: 6. The CDR3 covers 14 residues. Germline loops: CDR1 SGHAT, CDR2 FQNNGV. The chain's CDR3 is CASSLGSSGRQQFF. DNA for the CDR3: TGTGCCAGCAGCTTAGGAAGTAGCGGGAGACAGCAGTTCTTC.

V is TRBV10-1 and J is TRBJ2-7; D unresolved. Germline-derived CDR1 and CDR2 are WNHNN and SYGVQD (reference sequence). Deletions cut 0 bases from V and 3 bases from J, with 6 bases between. CDR3 length: 13 amino acids. CDR3 DNA: TGCGCCAGCAGTGAGTCGGCCGGCTACGAGCAGTACTTC. It yields the protein CASSESAGYEQYF.

Comments on this clonotype: Its ends do not fully match the called genes, so a read error is possible. The rearrangement links TRBV30 to TRBJ1-6; 9 bases line up with TRBD1. CDR1 GTSNPN and CDR2 SVGIG come from the germline V gene (reference sequence). The CDR3 runs to 12 residues. The CDR3 DNA sequence: TGCGCCTGGAGTCCCACAGGGGGCCCCCTCCACTTT. It specifies CAWSPTGGPLHF.

Ten or more counts support this clonotype. This chain links TRBV11-2 with TRBJ2-3; D may be TRBD2 (5 bases). V was cut by 1 base and J by 5 bases, with 10 bases left in between. Germline CDR1 reads SGHAT; CDR2 reads FQNNGV. The CDR3 has 14 residues. The CDR3 here is CASSLGEIGDTQYF. The CDR3 DNA is TGTGCCAGCAGCTTAGGGGAGATTGGAGATACGCAGTATTTT.

This clonotype was counted only a few times. This sequence joins TRBV11-2 and TRBJ2-2, with D maybe TRBD1 (5 bases). The V end lost 3 bases, the J end lost 5 bases, and 13 bases lay between the germline ends. Germline CDR1 reads SGHAT; CDR2 reads FQNNGV. CDR3 length: 15 amino acids. CDR3 DNA: TGTGCCAGCAGCTTGGGGCCCGAAGGAACCGGGGAGCTGTTTTTT. Translation: CASSLGPEGTGELFF.

This clonotype was counted at least ten times. The chain couples TRBV29-1 to TRBJ2-4; D is perhaps TRBD1 or TRBD2 (6 bases each). The CDR3 runs to 13 residues. Germline CDR1 and CDR2: SQVTM and ANQGSEA. The V end lost 5 bases, the J end lost 1 base, and 9 bases lay between the germline ends. The chain's CDR3 is CSVSGAAKNIQYF. The CDR3 nucleotides are TGCAGCGTTTCGGGGGCGGCCAAAAACATTCAGTACTTC.

Many counts were recorded for this clonotype. This chain uses TRBV9 with TRBJ2-7; 9 nucleotides line up with TRBD1. CDR1 SGDLS and CDR2 YYNGEE come from the germline V gene. The CDR3 totals 16 residues. J lost 1 base, V lost 4 bases, and 9 bases had no gene match. The DNA for the CDR3 is TGTGCCAGCAGCCCCAGCTCCGGGACAGGGTCCTACGAGCAGTACTTC. Residues: CASSPSSGTGSYEQYF.

This clonotype has ten or more counts. This chain uses TRBV28 with TRBJ2-7; D may be TRBD1 or TRBD2 (5 bases each). The CDR3 extends over 14 amino acids. Germline V CDR1 and CDR2: MDHEN, SYDVKM. The V gene lost 2 bases and the J gene lost 6 bases, with 14 bases spanning the gap. This CDR3 is CASSLQIMGVEQYF. The CDR3, as DNA: TGTGCCAGCAGTTTACAGATAATGGGGGTCGAGCAGTACTTC.

This clonotype was counted at least ten times. The chain joins TRBV20-1 to TRBJ1-2, with D unresolved. Germline lookup yields CDR1 DFQATT and CDR2 SNEGSKA (reference sequence). V shed 6 bases and J shed 2 bases, with 7 bases lying between them. There are 11 residues in the CDR3. The CDR3 loop reads CSAKDNYGYTF. The CDR3 coding sequence is TGCAGTGCAAAGGACAACTATGGCTACACCTTC.

The chain uses TRBV14 and TRBJ2-5, with D possibly being TRBD1 (6 bases). This CDR3 comprises 15 residues. CDR1 is SGHDN and CDR2 is FVKESK in the germline V gene. V was clipped by 2 bases and J by 3 bases, with 13 bases between them. The CDR3 region is CASSQLGTIKETQYF. The CDR3 DNA follows: TGTGCCAGCAGCCAACTTGGGACAATTAAAGAGACCCAGTACTTC.

This clonotype occurred a few times. The V and J genes are TRBV29-1 and TRBJ2-7; D not resolved. The V end was cut by 0 bases, the J end by 5 bases, with 8 bases between. CDR3 length: 12 residues. The germline V gene encodes CDR1 SQVTM and CDR2 ANQGSEA. This CDR3 is CSVEEGNDEQYF. The CDR3, as DNA: TGCAGCGTTGAAGAGGGGAACGACGAGCAGTACTTC.

The chain is built from TRBV5-1 and TRBJ2-3, with D possibly matching TRBD1 (5 bases). Germline lookup yields CDR1 SGHRS and CDR2 YFSETQ. Between the trimmed V and J ends, which lost 0 bases and 5 bases, there was a span of 13 bases. This CDR3 has 15 residues. The CDR3 bases are TGCGCCAGCAGCTTGGATCCAGGGCCCGGAGATACGCAGTATTTT. Its translation: CASSLDPGPGDTQYF. The full variable domain, in which reference TRBV5-1 and TRBJ2-3 provide the parts outside the CDR3, is KAGVTQTPRYLIKTRGQQVTLSCSPISGHRSVSWYQQTPGQGLQFLFEYFSETQRNKGNFPGRFSGRQFSNSRSEMNVSTLELGDSALYLCASSLDPGPGDTQYFGPGTRLTVL.

This clonotype has more than one count but fewer than ten. This chain links TRBV27 with TRBJ2-1, with TRBD2 matching 9 bases. The CDR3 totals 18 residues. CDR1 and CDR2 (germline): MNHEY, SMNVEV (reference sequence). With 5 bases clipped from V and 4 bases from J, the junction kept 15 bases outside the gene matches. In nucleotides, the CDR3 is TGTGCCAGCAGTACTACCGGAGGGACTAGCAGATTTTACAATGAGCAGTTCTTC. Its protein is CASSTTGGTSRFYNEQFF.

This clonotype was seen only a few times. V and J are TRBV5-1 and TRBJ2-6; possible D gene TRBD2, 5 bases. CDR3 length: 15 amino acids. Germline V gene lookup returns CDR1 SGHRS and CDR2 YFSETQ. Trimming stripped 6 bases from V and 7 bases from J, with 17 bases between. CDR3 coding DNA: TGCGCCAGCACCCTTTCCCGGGGAGAAGCCAACGTCCTGACTTTC. Its protein product is CASTLSRGEANVLTF.

The chain carries TRBV6-1 and TRBJ1-1; D is unclear. This CDR3 spans 14 amino acids. V gave up 0 bases and J gave up 0 bases, with 5 bases separating them. Germline V gives CDR1 MNHNS, CDR2 SASEGT. CDR3 protein: CASSEAGVNTEAFF. CDR3 bases: TGTGCCAGCAGTGAAGCCGGGGTGAACACTGAAGCTTTCTTT.

This clonotype occurred many times. The chain is built from TRBV2 and TRBJ2-1; 8 nucleotides align to TRBD2. CDR1 is SNHLY, CDR2 FYNNEI, per germline. The CDR3 loop spans 16 amino acids. With 2 bases clipped from V and 5 bases from J, the junction kept 8 bases outside the gene matches. The CDR3 DNA reads as TGTGCCAGCAGTGAATTAGTACTAGCGGAAGACAATGAGCAGTTCTTC. It encodes CASSELVLAEDNEQFF.

This clonotype was detected many times. The chain links TRBV6-1 to TRBJ2-3; 7 bases are shared with TRBD1. The CDR3 is made up of 14 amino acids. Trimming at V came to 6 bases and at J to 1 base, leaving 4 bases not matched to a gene. The germline V gene encodes CDR1 MNHNS and CDR2 SASEGT. CDR3 DNA: TGTGCCAGCAGGCGAACAGGGGGCACAGATACGCAGTATTTT. This encodes CASRRTGGTDTQYF.

This clonotype was found a few times. This sequence joins TRBV5-1 and TRBJ2-7; tentatively, D is TRBD2 (6 bases). The V and J ends lost 6 bases and 1 base respectively, with 20 bases between them. The CDR3 is 16 amino acids. From germline, CDR1 is SGHRS and CDR2 YFSETQ. CDR3 nucleotides: TGCGCCAGCATGGGTTCTGGGACTGGGAATTCCTACGAGCAGTACTTC. Encoded protein: CASMGSGTGNSYEQYF.

The table lists this clonotype with many counts. The chain combines TRBV3-1 with TRBJ2-5; 8 bases match TRBD1. This CDR3 spans 15 amino acids. The germline V gene encodes CDR1 LGHDT and CDR2 YNNKEL (reference sequence). Trimming cost V 4 bases and J 4 bases; bases outside gene matches: 8. CDR3 bases: TGTGCCAGCAGCCTCAGGGACAGGTTTTCAGAGACCCAGTACTTC. Its protein product is CASSLRDRFSETQYF.

The J gene is TRBJ2-7, the V gene TRBV6-5; 7 positions agree with TRBD1. The CDR3 consists of 15 residues. Germline V gene sequence: CDR1 MNHEY, CDR2 SVGAGI. Germline trimming cut 2 bases from V and 2 bases from J; bases unmatched to any gene: 6. The CDR3 DNA is TGTGCCAGCAGTTACGTGACAGGGAATACCTACGAGCAGTACTTC. Protein product: CASSYVTGNTYEQYF.

With regard to this clonotype: It may be a read error: a sequence one base away is much more abundant. This chain links TRBV9 with TRBJ2-2, with D perhaps TRBD2 (6 bases). V lost 3 bases, J lost 6 bases, and 6 bases lay in between. The germline V gene has CDR1 SGDLS and CDR2 YYNGEE. CDR3 length: 12 amino acids. The CDR3 DNA reads TGTGCCAGCAGCGGGGGGGCCGGGGAGCTGTTTTTT. Encoded protein: CASSGGAGELFF.